The source of this TCR beta chain is a study of beta chain features in type 1 diabetes. Study-level results: Moderately but significantly shorter TCRB CDR3s were found in Type 1 diabetes patients in all four CD4+ subsets.

V trimming: 3 bases; J trimming: 5 bases; junction bases outside the gene matches: 3. Germline loops: CDR1 SEHNR, CDR2 FQNEAQ (reference sequence). The CDR3 has 14 amino acids. Investigators reverse transcribed all isolated RNA, so they sequenced expressed TCRB transcripts. Assay: immunoSEQ multiplex PCR; the TCRdb copy retains only in-frame clones and omits some. This sample has a few hundred thousand clones, with over 10% found just once. Details on this clone: The antigen is not known.

The sequenced sample consisted of naive CD4+ T cells from blood. The J gene is TRBJ1-2, the V gene TRBV7-9; 10 bases match TRBD1. The clonotype was recovered from a woman in her late teens or twenties with type 1 diabetes. As DNA, the CDR3 is TGTGCCAGCAGCTTGGGGACAGGGGCTTATGGCTACACCTTC. The encoded protein is CASSLGTGAYGYTF.